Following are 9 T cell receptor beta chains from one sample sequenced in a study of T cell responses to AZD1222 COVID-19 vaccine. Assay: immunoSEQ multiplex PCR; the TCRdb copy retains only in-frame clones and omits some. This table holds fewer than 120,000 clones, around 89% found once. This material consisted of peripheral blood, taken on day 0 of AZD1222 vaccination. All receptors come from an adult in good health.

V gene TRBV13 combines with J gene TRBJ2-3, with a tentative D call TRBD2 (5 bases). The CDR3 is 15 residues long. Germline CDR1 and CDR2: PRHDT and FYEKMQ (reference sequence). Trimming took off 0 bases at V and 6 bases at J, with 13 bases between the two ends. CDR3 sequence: CASSLGLGIYDTQYF. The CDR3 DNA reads TGTGCCAGCAGCTTAGGCCTCGGGATATACGATACGCAGTATTTT. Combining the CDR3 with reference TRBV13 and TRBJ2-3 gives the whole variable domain AAGVIQSPRHLIKEKRETATLKCYPIPRHDTVYWYQQGPGQDPQFLISFYEKMQSDKGSIPDRFSAQQFSDYHSELNMSSLELGDSALYFCASSLGLGIYDTQYFGPGTRLTVL.

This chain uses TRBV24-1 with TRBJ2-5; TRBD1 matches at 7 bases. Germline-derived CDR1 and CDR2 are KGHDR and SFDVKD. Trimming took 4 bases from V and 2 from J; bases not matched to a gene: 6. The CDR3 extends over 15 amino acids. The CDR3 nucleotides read TGTGCCACCAGTGACCCCGGGACAGTTCAAGAGACCCAGTACTTC. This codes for CATSDPGTVQETQYF.

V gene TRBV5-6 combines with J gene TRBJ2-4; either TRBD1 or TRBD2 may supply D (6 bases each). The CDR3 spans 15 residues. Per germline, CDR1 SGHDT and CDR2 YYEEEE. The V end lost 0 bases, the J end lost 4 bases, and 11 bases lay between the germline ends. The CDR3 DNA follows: TGTGCCAGCAGCTTGGAGGGGGAGGTAAAAAACATTCAGTACTTC. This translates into CASSLEGEVKNIQYF.

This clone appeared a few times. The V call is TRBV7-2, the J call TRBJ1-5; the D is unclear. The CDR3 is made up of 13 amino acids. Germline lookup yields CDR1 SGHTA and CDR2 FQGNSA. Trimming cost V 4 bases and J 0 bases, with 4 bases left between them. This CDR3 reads CASSSYSNQPQHF. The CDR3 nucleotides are TGTGCCAGCAGCTCGTATAGCAATCAGCCCCAGCATTTT.

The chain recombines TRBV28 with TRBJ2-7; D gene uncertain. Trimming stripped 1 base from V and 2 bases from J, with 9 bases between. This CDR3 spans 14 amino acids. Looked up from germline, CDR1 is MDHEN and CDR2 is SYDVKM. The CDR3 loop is CASSLLRAPYEQYF. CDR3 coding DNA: TGTGCCAGCAGTTTATTACGGGCCCCCTACGAGCAGTACTTC.

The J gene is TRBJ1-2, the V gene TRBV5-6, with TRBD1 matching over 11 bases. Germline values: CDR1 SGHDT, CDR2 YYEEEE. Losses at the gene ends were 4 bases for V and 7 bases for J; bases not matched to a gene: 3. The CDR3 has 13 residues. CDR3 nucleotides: TGTGCCAGCAGCCCCGGGACAGGGGGTGGCTACACCTTC. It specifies CASSPGTGGGYTF.

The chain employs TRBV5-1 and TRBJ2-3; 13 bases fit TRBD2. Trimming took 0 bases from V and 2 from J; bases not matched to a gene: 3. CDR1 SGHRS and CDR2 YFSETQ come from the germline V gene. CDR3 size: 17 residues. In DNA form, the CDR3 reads TGCGCCAGCAGCTTGGGGGGACTAGCGGGATCCACAGATACGCAGTATTTT. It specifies CASSLGGLAGSTDTQYF. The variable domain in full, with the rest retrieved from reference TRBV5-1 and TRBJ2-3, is KAGVTQTPRYLIKTRGQQVTLSCSPISGHRSVSWYQQTPGQGLQFLFEYFSETQRNKGNFPGRFSGRQFSNSRSEMNVSTLELGDSALYLCASSLGGLAGSTDTQYFGPGTRLTVL.

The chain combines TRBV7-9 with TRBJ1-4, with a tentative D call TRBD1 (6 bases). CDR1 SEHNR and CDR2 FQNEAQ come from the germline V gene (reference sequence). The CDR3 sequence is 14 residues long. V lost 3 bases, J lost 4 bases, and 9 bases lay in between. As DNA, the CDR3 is TGTGCCAGCAGCTTGGCACAGGGTAATGAAAAACTGTTTTTT. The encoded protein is CASSLAQGNEKLFF.

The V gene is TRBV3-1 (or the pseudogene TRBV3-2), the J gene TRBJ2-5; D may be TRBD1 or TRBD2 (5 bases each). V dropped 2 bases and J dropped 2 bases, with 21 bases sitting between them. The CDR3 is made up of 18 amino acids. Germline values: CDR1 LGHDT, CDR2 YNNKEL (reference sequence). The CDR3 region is CASSQRRLPGRTQETQYF. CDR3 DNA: TGTGCCAGCAGCCAAAGGCGGCTTCCGGGACGGACGCAAGAGACCCAGTACTTC.